The 9 T cell receptor beta chains listed next were all sequenced from one sample in a study of T cell repertoires in cytomegalovirus infection. From the reads, TCRdb called clonotypes with MiXCR, one entry per CDR3 protein. The table records about 300,000 distinct CDR3 sequences, roughly a tenth of them present only once. Specimen: PBMCs. Every receptor here comes from a human donor in good health (CMV status not recorded). Some clones in this sample may be carry-over from other donors' samples.

This clonotype was recorded once. It may be a read error: a sequence one base away is much more abundant. V is TRBV29-1 and J is TRBJ1-4; the D is unclear. This CDR3 comprises 11 residues. V was trimmed by 4 bases and J by 7 bases, leaving 7 bases between them. Germline lookup yields CDR1 SQVTM and CDR2 ANQGSEA. The DNA for the CDR3 is TGCAGCGTTGGGAGTCCTGAAAAACTGTTTTTT. Translated: CSVGSPEKLFF.

This clonotype was found many times. The V and J genes are TRBV6-1 and TRBJ2-7, with 9 bases that match TRBD2. The CDR3 spans 14 residues. Germline CDR1 is MNHNS and CDR2 is SASEGT. Trimming at V came to 8 bases and at J to 6 bases, leaving 11 bases not matched to a gene. The CDR3 is CASDPTSGTIEQYF. The CDR3 DNA sequence: TGTGCCAGCGACCCGACTAGCGGCACAATCGAGCAGTACTTC.

This chain links TRBV14 with TRBJ1-1; no firm D call. Germline CDR1 is SGHDN and CDR2 is FVKESK. The V gene lost 4 bases and the J gene lost 6 bases, with 6 bases spanning the gap. This CDR3 has 11 residues. The chain's CDR3 is CASSPYAEAFF. As DNA, the CDR3 is TGTGCCAGCAGCCCCTACGCTGAAGCTTTCTTT.

This clonotype was observed at least ten times. The J gene is TRBJ2-7, the V gene TRBV28, with a tentative D call TRBD2 (6 bases). The CDR3 sequence is 11 residues long. The germline V gene has CDR1 MDHEN and CDR2 SYDVKM. V lost 6 bases and J lost 6, with 9 bases in between. The CDR3: CASSRRGEQYF. CDR3 nucleotide sequence: TGTGCCAGCAGCCGGAGGGGCGAGCAGTACTTC.

Many counts were recorded for this clonotype. This chain links TRBV20-1 with TRBJ2-7, with a possible D match to TRBD2 (6 bases). The V gene lost 5 bases and the J gene lost 4 bases, with 9 bases spanning the gap. This CDR3 is 11 amino acids long. Germline lookup yields CDR1 DFQATT and CDR2 SNEGSKA (reference sequence). CDR3 DNA: TGCAGTGCTGCGGAGGGGTACGAGCAGTACTTC. Its protein is CSAAEGYEQYF.

A few counts support this clonotype. The chain joins TRBV6-6 to TRBJ1-5; D uncertain. The germline V gene has CDR1 MNHNY and CDR2 SVGAGI (reference sequence). V lost 0 bases to trimming and J lost 0 bases, with 9 bases between them. This CDR3 has 16 residues. The CDR3 region has the DNA TGTGCCAGCAGTTACTCGAGCAGATATAGCAATCAGCCCCAGCATTTT. It is translated as CASSYSSRYSNQPQHF.

This clonotype was recorded at least ten times. This chain uses TRBV28 with TRBJ1-2; D remains ambiguous. This CDR3 is built from 13 residues. The germline CDR1 and CDR2 sequences are MDHEN and SYDVKM. Trimming stripped 7 bases from V and 6 bases from J, with 15 bases between. CDR3 bases: TGTGCCAGCAAGAATACAGAAATTCATGGCTACACCTTC. Amino acid sequence: CASKNTEIHGYTF.

Many counts were recorded for this clonotype. The J gene is TRBJ1-1, the V gene TRBV10-3, with D hard to call. Trimming removed 2 bases from V and 3 bases from J, with 7 bases in between. Germline values: CDR1 ENHRY, CDR2 SYGVKD. The CDR3 is 13 amino acids. The CDR3 loop is CAISEPLDTEAFF. In DNA form, the CDR3 reads TGTGCCATCAGTGAGCCCCTGGACACTGAAGCTTTCTTT.

The rearrangement uses TRBV20-1 and TRBJ2-3; 7 bases are a match to TRBD2. Losses at the gene ends were 6 bases for V and 3 bases for J; bases not matched to a gene: 18. The germline gives CDR1 DFQATT, CDR2 SNEGSKA (reference sequence). The CDR3 totals 17 residues. DNA of the CDR3: TGCAGTGCCAAAGCTCCCCAGCTCGGGGGGAGGACAGATACGCAGTATTTT. Its protein product is CSAKAPQLGGRTDTQYF.